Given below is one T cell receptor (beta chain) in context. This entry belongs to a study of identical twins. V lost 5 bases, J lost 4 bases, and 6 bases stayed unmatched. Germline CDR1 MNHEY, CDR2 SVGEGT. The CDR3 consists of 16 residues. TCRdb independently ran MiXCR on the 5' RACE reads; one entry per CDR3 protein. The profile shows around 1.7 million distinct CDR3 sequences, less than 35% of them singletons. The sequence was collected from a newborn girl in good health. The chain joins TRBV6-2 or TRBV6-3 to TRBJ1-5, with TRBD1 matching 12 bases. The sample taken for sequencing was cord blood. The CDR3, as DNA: TGTGCCAGCAGTCAAAGGGACAGGGGGCGTAATCAGCCCCAGCATTTT. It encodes CASSQRDRGRNQPQHF.